This is a list of T cell receptor beta chains from one sample in a study of a mutant IDH1 vaccine in newly diagnosed glioma. Method: immunoSEQ multiplex PCR; TCRdb's copy keeps in-frame clones and lacks some. The sample lists about 32,000 clones; roughly 78% were seen once. These receptors' antigens are unknown. The material was PBMCs, obtained from a glioma patient whose treatment included an IDH1 peptide vaccine. These receptors were collected from a young man with glioma. Both conserved end residues are part of each CDR3. The D gene is left open where the match is weak.

. | TRBJ1-1 | TRBV5-5 | TGTGCCAGCAGCTCAGGGACAACTAACACTGAAGCTTTCTTT | CASSSGTTNTEAFF
. | TRBJ2-7 | TRBV7-2 | TGTGCCAGCAGCTTGTTCAGGGAGCAGTACTTC | CASSLFREQYF
. | TRBJ2-5 | TRBV5-1 | TGCGCCAGCTTCCTGGGACCGGGAGAGACCCAGTACTTC | CASFLGPGETQYF
TRBD1 | TRBJ1-1 | TRBV5-1 | TGCGCCAGCAGCTTGGGGACAGGACTCACTGAAGCTTTCTTT | CASSLGTGLTEAFF
TRBD1 | TRBJ2-3 | TRBV2 | TGTGCCAGCACTCGGACAGGCTTCACCAGCACAGATACGCAGTATTTT | CASTRTGFTSTDTQYF
. | TRBJ2-7 | TRBV6-1 | TGTGCCAGCAGTGAGTACAGTCCCTACGAGCAGTACTTC | CASSEYSPYEQYF
TRBD1 | TRBJ1-2 | TRBV6-6 | TGTGCCAGCAGTAGGGACAGGGGAAATGGCTACACCTTC | CASSRDRGNGYTF
. | TRBJ2-7 | TRBV7-6 | TGTGCCAGCAGTTACAGGGTTGACTACGAGCAGTACTTC | CASSYRVDYEQYF
. | TRBJ2-7 | TRBV29-1 | TGCAGCCCACGTCGACTACGTGGCGAGCAGTACTTC | CSPRRLRGEQYF
TRBD2 | TRBJ2-3 | TRBV18 | TGTGCCAGCTCACCAATAGAAGCGGGGGCAGATACGCAGTATTTT | CASSPIEAGADTQYF